A selection of T cell receptor beta chains follows, all from one sample in a study of control samples from healthy donors and cancer patients. Repertoires were generated with immunoSEQ multiplex PCR, while TCRdb's copy carries only in-frame clones and drops some. Of just under 80,000 clones in the sample, 70% to 90% are singletons; the top ten hold 1.9%. The sample was PBMCs. The receptors stem from a woman aged 60-70 years with head and neck cancer. The CDR3 runs from the conserved cysteine through the conserved F or W. D genes are given only for firm matches. The size entry is marked missing in some rows and otherwise reads once, few, many or a size class.

>NA|TRBJ1-2|NA|TRBV21-1
CASSKNGPQLSYGYTF
TGTGCCAGCAGCAAAAATGGTCCACAGCTTAGTTATGGCTACACCTTC
>NA|TRBJ1-6|NA|TRBV7-9
CASSFGGLNSPLHF
TGTGCCAGCAGCTTCGGGGGGCTTAATTCACCCCTCCACTTT
>NA|TRBJ1-1|NA|TRBV11-2
CASSLEAKGNTEAFF
TGTGCCAGCAGCTTAGAGGCGAAAGGGAACACTGAAGCTTTCTTT
>NA|TRBJ2-1|TRBD2|TRBV19
CASSIESIGTSGRGGEQFF
TGTGCCAGTAGTATTGAGAGTATAGGGACTAGCGGGAGGGGTGGTGAGCAGTTCTTC
>few|TRBJ2-7|TRBD1|TRBV6-2/TRBV6-3
CASSWGRTGGDEQYF
TGTGCCAGCAGCTGGGGCCGGACAGGGGGGGACGAGCAGTACTTC
>NA|TRBJ2-3|NA|TRBV21-1
CAWSGEGVTDTQYF
TGTGCCTGGAGTGGGGAGGGAGTCACAGATACGCAGTATTTT
>NA|TRBJ1-6|NA|TRBV28
CASSLIGEGTPLHF
TGTGCCAGCAGTTTGATAGGCGAGGGAACACCCCTCCACTTT
>NA|TRBJ1-5|TRBD1|TRBV19
CATQVGQGAIGNQPQHF
TGTGCCACCCAAGTGGGGCAGGGGGCGATTGGCAATCAGCCCCAGCATTTT
>NA|TRBJ1-2|NA|TRBV30
CAWSITGALNGGYTF
TGTGCCTGGAGTATAACAGGCGCGCTTAATGGTGGCTACACCTTC
>NA|TRBJ1-4|TRBD1|TRBV10-3
CAISTGTGPTTNEKLFF
TGTGCCATCAGTACCGGGACAGGGCCCACAACTAATGAAAAACTGTTTTTT
>NA|TRBJ2-1|TRBD2|TRBV7-2
CASSLRGASGRGEQFF
TGTGCCAGCAGCTTAAGGGGGGCTAGCGGGAGAGGTGAGCAGTTCTTC
>NA|TRBJ1-2|NA|TRBV11-2
CASSSLRGPNYGYTF
TGTGCCAGCAGCTCCCTCCGGGGGCCTAACTATGGCTACACCTTC
>NA|TRBJ1-4|NA|TRBV28
CASSLLVESEKLFF
TGTGCCAGCAGTTTGCTCGTAGAGAGTGAAAAACTGTTTTTT
>NA|TRBJ2-6|NA|TRBV5-1
CASSPLGSGANVLTF
TGCGCCAGCAGCCCCTTGGGCTCTGGGGCCAACGTCCTGACTTTC
>NA|TRBJ2-1|TRBD2|TRBV25-1
CASSDYTSGPDEQFF
TGTGCCAGCAGTGACTATACTAGCGGCCCGGATGAGCAGTTCTTC
>NA|TRBJ2-1|TRBD2|TRBV27
CASSSQFERDQPNEQFF
TGTGCCAGCAGTTCCCAATTTGAGCGGGACCAACCCAATGAGCAGTTCTTC
>NA|TRBJ1-5|NA|TRBV6-1
CASSERGFSNQPQHF
TGTGCCAGCAGTGAAAGAGGGTTTAGCAATCAGCCCCAGCATTTT
>NA|TRBJ2-6|NA|TRBV29-1
CSVRGWSGANVLTF
TGCAGCGTGAGGGGGTGGTCCGGGGCCAACGTCCTGACTTTC
>NA|TRBJ2-1|TRBD2|TRBV6-2/TRBV6-3
CASRQLAGYSYNEQFF
TGTGCCAGCCGCCAGCTAGCGGGATATTCCTACAATGAGCAGTTCTTC
>few|TRBJ2-1|NA|TRBV29-1
CSVEGSSSYNEQFF
TGCAGCGTTGAGGGGAGTAGCTCCTACAATGAGCAGTTCTTC
>NA|TRBJ2-3|NA|TRBV12-5
CASGFGRNTQYF
TGTGCTAGTGGTTTCGGTAGGAATACGCAGTATTTT
>NA|TRBJ1-5|NA|TRBV4-2
CASSQVNSNQPQHF
TGTGCCAGCAGCCAAGTTAACAGCAATCAGCCCCAGCATTTT
>NA|TRBJ1-1|TRBD1|TRBV29-1
CSAQTGGVTEAFF
TGCAGCGCCCAGACAGGGGGAGTCACCGAAGCTTTCTTT
>NA|TRBJ2-3|TRBD1|TRBV10-3
CAITGGLTDTQYF
TGTGCCATCACAGGGGGCCTGACAGATACGCAGTATTTT
>NA|TRBJ1-5|NA|TRBV30
CAWSEGSNQPQHF
TGTGCCTGGTCGGAGGGTAGCAATCAGCCCCAGCATTTT
>NA|TRBJ2-1|TRBD2|TRBV7-2
CASSFSGSLTYNEQFF
TGTGCCAGCAGCTTTAGCGGGAGTTTGACCTACAATGAGCAGTTCTTC
>NA|TRBJ2-1|NA|TRBV7-2
CASSRSKRASYNEQFF
TGTGCCAGCAGCCGGTCGAAGCGGGCTTCCTACAATGAGCAGTTCTTC
>NA|TRBJ2-3|NA|TRBV5-1
CASGTQGRADTQYF
TGCGCCAGCGGAACACAGGGGAGGGCAGATACGCAGTATTTT
>NA|TRBJ2-4|TRBD1|TRBV30
CAWSRQGLVNIQYF
TGTGCCTGGAGTCGACAGGGGTTGGTAAACATTCAGTACTTC
>NA|TRBJ2-7|TRBD1|TRBV6-1
CASSEESGTGGYEQYF
TGTGCCAGCAGTGAAGAGTCCGGGACAGGGGGCTACGAGCAGTACTTC
>NA|TRBJ2-7|NA|TRBV30
CAWSGVWAVFAEQYF
TGTGCCTGGAGTGGGGTGTGGGCCGTGTTCGCCGAGCAGTACTTC
>NA|TRBJ2-7|NA|TRBV4-1
CASSQGQGGTYEQYF
TGCGCCAGCAGCCAAGGACAGGGAGGGACCTACGAGCAGTACTTC
>NA|TRBJ2-4|NA|TRBV4-2
CASSQDPLARDIQYF
TGTGCCAGCAGCCAAGATCCGCTAGCGAGGGACATTCAGTACTTC
>NA|TRBJ2-7|NA|TRBV28
CASTKTLIASYEQYF
TGTGCCAGCACCAAGACCCTAATCGCATCCTACGAGCAGTACTTC
>once|TRBJ2-6|NA|TRBV24-1
CATSDFRASPGANVLTF
TGTGCCACCAGTGATTTCAGGGCTTCCCCTGGGGCCAACGTCCTGACTTTC
>NA|TRBJ2-7|NA|TRBV19
CASSSRKGQSYWEQYF
TGTGCCAGTAGTAGTCGTAAGGGACAATCGTACTGGGAGCAGTACTTC
>NA|TRBJ1-5|TRBD1|TRBV27
CASSLRTGGNQPQHF
TGTGCCAGCAGTTTGAGGACAGGGGGGAATCAGCCCCAGCATTTT
>NA|TRBJ2-7|TRBD1|TRBV5-6
CASSPGTGELHEQYF
TGTGCCAGCAGCCCCGGGACAGGGGAGCTCCACGAGCAGTACTTC
>NA|TRBJ1-2|TRBD1|TRBV5-4
CASSGIGQGANGYTF
TGTGCCAGCAGCGGAATAGGACAGGGTGCCAATGGCTACACCTTC
>NA|TRBJ2-7|NA|TRBV7-9
CASSFWGDSYEQYF
TGTGCCAGCAGCTTCTGGGGGGACTCCTACGAGCAGTACTTC
>once|TRBJ2-1|NA|TRBV19
CASSSGIAYNEQFF
TGTGCCAGTAGTAGCGGGATAGCCTACAATGAGCAGTTCTTC
>NA|TRBJ2-7|NA|TRBV5-1
CASSLWGREQYF
TGCGCCAGCAGCTTGTGGGGCCGAGAGCAGTACTTC
>once|TRBJ2-5|TRBD1|TRBV10-3
CAIRAGTGEETQYF
TGTGCCATCAGGGCCGGGACAGGGGAAGAGACCCAGTACTTC
>NA|TRBJ1-2|TRBD1|TRBV6-4
CASSVSGTGGIGYGYTF
TGTGCCAGCAGTGTGTCTGGGACAGGGGGAATCGGGTATGGCTACACCTTC
>NA|TRBJ2-3|TRBD2|TRBV6-5
CATKTSGGTDTQYF
TGTGCCACAAAGACTAGCGGAGGGACAGATACGCAGTATTTT
>once|TRBJ2-1|NA|TRBV9
CASSVSRADEQFF
TGTGCCAGCAGCGTTTCTAGGGCAGATGAGCAGTTCTTC
>NA|TRBJ1-1|NA|TRBV18
CASSPLIEGNTEAFF
TGTGCCAGCTCACCACTGATAGAGGGGAACACTGAAGCTTTCTTT
>NA|TRBJ2-3|NA|TRBV30
CAWSARRGFTDTQYF
TGTGCCTGGAGTGCCCGCAGGGGCTTCACAGATACGCAGTATTTT
>few|TRBJ1-6|NA|TRBV7-9
CASTPPGYNSPLHF
TGTGCCAGCACCCCACCGGGTTATAATTCACCCCTCCACTTT
>NA|TRBJ2-1|NA|TRBV19
CASSADRAHEQFF
TGTGCCAGTAGCGCTGACCGAGCCCATGAGCAGTTCTTC
>NA|TRBJ1-1|TRBD1|TRBV29-1
CSSSGGGRTEAFF
TGCAGCTCGTCAGGGGGGGGCCGCACTGAAGCTTTCTTT
>NA|TRBJ2-3|NA|TRBV15
CATSIRRGSTDTQYF
TGTGCCACCAGTATCCGTAGGGGCAGCACAGATACGCAGTATTTT
>NA|TRBJ2-1|TRBD2|TRBV19
CASSTQREGLRHEQFF
TGTGCCAGTAGTACCCAGCGGGAGGGCCTACGACATGAGCAGTTCTTC
>NA|TRBJ1-6|NA|TRBV4-1
CASSQEWGVNSPLHF
TGCGCCAGCAGCCAAGAATGGGGAGTTAATTCACCCCTCCACTTT